The sequence of this TCR beta chain was determined in a study of T cell responses to AZD1222 COVID-19 vaccine (dated by TCRdb to 2020 to 2023). Study-level background: AZD1222 recipients given second doses at about 4 weeks or at about 12 weeks were pooled, since spike-specific TCR depth and breadth were not found to differ between the two schedules. A total of 230 to 250 trial participants underwent TCR sequencing, of whom some 210 received two doses of AZD1222 and 26 received two doses of the MenACWY control vaccine. Trial participants were enrolled by age into 18-55, 56-69 and 70-plus year subgroups, with around 140, 26 and 57 TCR-sequenced participants respectively.

The sample's time point, from its label and the paper: baseline before first vaccination. Vaccinee samples were obtained from the UK trials COV001 and COV002, which included a single-blind randomized controlled phase 2/3 trial of AZD1222 (ChAdOx1 nCoV-19) in healthy adults. For TCRbeta chain sequencing, PBMC samples were collected from trial participants at day 0 and at day 28 after the second dose. The CDR3 regions of human TCRbeta chains were subjected to immunosequencing. The published analysis was carried out like this. Repertoire TCRs were checked for matches against a reference library of SARS-CoV-2-specific TCRs that had been generated using the MIRA antigen-specificity platform. Breadth meant the fraction of unique TCRs that were SARS-CoV-2-associated, whereas depth meant the fraction of total T cells that were SARS-CoV-2-associated. Using the MIRA data, every spike-specific TCR was mapped to the spike region that the TCR reacted to and assigned to either a CD4 or a CD8 class. Log10-transformed breadth and depth values were compared by one-way ANOVA with Sidak's multiple comparisons tests. TCRdb holds this immuneACCESS table with in-frame rearrangements only. Some clones are missing; in checked studies, unresolved V genes explain under half, and the rest has no known cause. The V and J calls and the clone size are those of that table, but D and trimming were determined from the DNA. The sample table shows fewer than 120,000 clones, and about nine tenths are seen once. Approximately 8% of the sample rests with the top ten.

Regarding this clone: Its target antigen remains unknown. Per-base quality was not reported, and no clone a single base away is much larger than it.

In the germline V gene, CDR1 corresponds to KGHSH and CDR2 to LQKENI. V has 4 bases trimmed and J has 8 bases trimmed; junction bases matching no gene number 8. The CDR3 measures 15 amino acids from cysteine to phenylalanine. The sequence is cut down to CDR3 DNA, 45 bases in frame from base 1. Overall study outcomes, separate from this receptor: Vaccine-associated CD4 TCRs spanned the whole spike protein, with dominant responses in regions 160-218 and 743-854. Epitopes outside the regions mutated in the B.1.351 and B.1.1.7 variants were reportedly recognized by nearly half of the unique spike-specific TCRs. Because no day 14 peak-response samples were available, repertoires were characterized only after the peak T cell response. Conclusions about previously exposed vaccinees are limited because only five or six AZD1222 recipients were SARS-CoV-2 seropositive at baseline. Participants were mostly white British, with more females than males. The authors suggested clonal diversity may have been underestimated. Spike-specific TCR breadth and depth rose significantly after two AZD1222 doses compared with day 0 and with MenACWY recipients. The 56-69-year group was small, and its depth increase did not reach significance, likely because of low power.

Sequencing was performed on peripheral blood, taken on day 0 of AZD1222 vaccination. The sequence came from an adult in good health. The sequence links TRBV18 to TRBJ1-4; TRBD1 aligns with 9 central bases. In nucleotides, the sequence is TGTGCCAGCTCACACAACAGGGGGCGAGGCGAAAAACTGTTTTTT. It is translated as CASSHNRGRGEKLFF.